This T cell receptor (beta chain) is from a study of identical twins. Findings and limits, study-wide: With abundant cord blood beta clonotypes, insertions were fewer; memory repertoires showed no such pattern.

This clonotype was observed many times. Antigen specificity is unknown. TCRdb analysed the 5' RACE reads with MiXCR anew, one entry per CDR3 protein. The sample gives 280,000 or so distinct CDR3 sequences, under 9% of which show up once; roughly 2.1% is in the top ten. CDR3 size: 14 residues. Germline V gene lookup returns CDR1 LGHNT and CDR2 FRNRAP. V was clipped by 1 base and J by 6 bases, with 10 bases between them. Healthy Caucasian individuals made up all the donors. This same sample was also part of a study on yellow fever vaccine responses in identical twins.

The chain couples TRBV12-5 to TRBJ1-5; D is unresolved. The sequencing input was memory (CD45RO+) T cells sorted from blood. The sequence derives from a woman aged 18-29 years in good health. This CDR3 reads CASGLAGLAQPQHF. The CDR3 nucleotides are TGTGCTAGTGGTTTGGCCGGGCTAGCTCAGCCCCAGCATTTT.